The next 27 T cell receptor beta chains were all read from a single sample in a study of T cell responses to AZD1222 COVID-19 vaccine. TCRdb's copy holds only in-frame clones and misses some; the assay was immunoSEQ multiplex PCR. The sample holds approximately 140,000 clones; over 75% are singletons and the top ten take about 3%. Sequenced here: peripheral blood, sampled on day 0 of AZD1222 vaccination. These receptors were obtained from an adult in good health.

V gene TRBV20-1 combines with J gene TRBJ1-1; possible D gene TRBD1, 6 bases. Trimming removed 5 bases from V and 5 bases from J, with 9 bases in between. The CDR3 loop spans 11 amino acids. CDR1 DFQATT and CDR2 SNEGSKA come from the germline V gene (reference sequence). The CDR3 protein is CSAARGTEAFF. CDR3 DNA: TGCAGTGCTGCTAGGGGGACTGAAGCTTTCTTT.

The chain carries TRBV29-1 and TRBJ1-1, with a possible D match to TRBD1 (6 bases). This CDR3 is 13 amino acids long. Trimming cost V 5 bases and J 0 bases, with 10 bases left between them. The germline V gene encodes CDR1 SQVTM and CDR2 ANQGSEA. In DNA form, the CDR3 reads TGCAGCGTTAGAAGGGGGTTGAACACTGAAGCTTTCTTT. This translates into CSVRRGLNTEAFF.

The chain carries TRBV5-5 and TRBJ2-7, with D maybe TRBD1 (5 bases). This CDR3 is built from 13 residues. V was clipped by 0 bases and J by 3 bases, with 7 bases between them. CDR1 SGHKS and CDR2 YYEKEE come from the germline V gene (reference sequence). The CDR3 loop is CASSLGGVYEQYF. CDR3 sequence (DNA): TGTGCCAGCAGCTTGGGGGGCGTCTACGAGCAGTACTTC.

The rearrangement links TRBV4-1 to TRBJ2-4; D possibly corresponds to TRBD1 (5 bases). The CDR3 sequence is 14 residues long. Germline V lookup: CDR1 MGHRA, CDR2 YSYEKL. With 1 base removed from V and 6 bases from J, the gap between germline ends came to 10 bases. Here the CDR3 reads CASSQGQGGNIQYF. The CDR3 DNA is TGCGCCAGCAGCCAAGGGCAGGGCGGAAACATTCAGTACTTC.

The rearrangement joins TRBV7-8 to TRBJ2-1; 11 nucleotides match TRBD2. V was pared by 4 bases and J by 7 bases, with 9 bases of the junction left unmatched. CDR1 is SGHVS and CDR2 is FQNEAQ in the germline V gene. The CDR3 runs 16 residues. The CDR3 DNA reads TGTGCCAGCAGCTCCCACATAGCGGGGGGGCAGAATGAGCAGTTCTTC. The encoded protein is CASSSHIAGGQNEQFF.

This rearrangement joins TRBV24-1 to TRBJ1-2; TRBD1 matches at 9 bases. V lost 4 bases, J lost 3 bases, and 8 bases stayed unmatched. This CDR3 contains 16 residues. Germline lookup yields CDR1 KGHDR and CDR2 SFDVKD. The DNA of the CDR3 is TGTGCCACCAGTGACCCGTCCGGGACAGGGCACTATGGCTACACCTTC. Amino acids: CATSDPSGTGHYGYTF.

This sequence joins TRBV7-8 and TRBJ1-2; D remains unclear. V gave up 0 bases and J gave up 1 base, with 3 bases separating them. This CDR3 contains 13 residues. Germline V gene data show CDR1 as SGHVS and CDR2 as FQNEAQ. The CDR3: CASSLAINYGYTF. Written as DNA, the CDR3 is TGTGCCAGCAGCTTAGCTATTAACTATGGCTACACCTTC.

About this clone: No conserved phenylalanine or tryptophan is present at the end of the CDR3, so a read error is the likely explanation. Because the CDR3's place on the DNA is in doubt, the DNA is left out and the CDR3 is given as listed by TCRdb. This chain's CDR3 is CASSKGSL. The rearrangement uses TRBV7-8 and TRBJ1-1. Germline assignment: CDR1 SGHVS and CDR2 FQNEAQ. The CDR3 length is 8 residues, termini included.

The chain employs TRBV11-2 and TRBJ1-2; 9 nucleotides match TRBD1. The junction had 11 bases not matched to a gene; V was cut back by 5 bases and J by 7 bases. CDR3 size: 15 residues. Germline loops: CDR1 SGHAT, CDR2 FQNNGV. The CDR3 here is CASSDTTGGVPGYTF. In nucleotides, the CDR3 is TGTGCCAGCAGCGATACGACAGGGGGAGTTCCTGGCTACACCTTC.

This clone was seen once. CDR3 in DNA: TGTGCCAGCAGCTTCTCAGGGGGTAACACTGAAGCTTTCTTT. Its translation: CASSFSGGNTEAFF. V and J are TRBV5-5 and TRBJ1-1, with 7 bases lining up with TRBD1. Trimming removed 2 bases from V and 2 bases from J; junction bases left unmatched: 3. The CDR3 is 14 amino acids. The germline V gene encodes CDR1 SGHKS and CDR2 YYEKEE (reference sequence).

The chain recombines TRBV19 with TRBJ2-1; D remains ambiguous. CDR1 and CDR2 (germline): LNHDA, SQIVND (reference sequence). V shed 5 bases and J shed 8 bases, with 7 bases lying between them. The CDR3 has 11 amino acids. CDR3 sequence reads: CASSLWDEQFF. As DNA, the CDR3 is TGTGCCAGTAGTCTCTGGGATGAGCAGTTCTTC.

This rearrangement joins TRBV5-1 to TRBJ2-5; no clear D gene. The germline gives CDR1 SGHRS, CDR2 YFSETQ. The CDR3 length is 12 residues. V lost 4 bases to trimming and J lost 5 bases, with 9 bases between them. The CDR3 reads CASSRSAETQYF. The CDR3 DNA is TGCGCCAGCAGCCGGAGCGCCGAGACCCAGTACTTC.

The gene calls are TRBV7-2 and TRBJ1-1; unclear D gene. Trimming pared 5 bases from V and 1 base from J, leaving 11 bases between. Germline V lookup: CDR1 SGHTA, CDR2 FQGNSA. The length of the CDR3 is 14 residues. CDR3 nucleotides: TGTGCCAGCAGCGTTTGGGGTACGAACACTGAAGCTTTCTTT. Translated, it gives CASSVWGTNTEAFF. Using reference TRBV7-2 and TRBJ1-1 for the parts outside the CDR3, the full variable domain is GAGVSQSPSNKVTEKGKDVELRCDPISGHTALYWYRQSLGQGLEFLIYFQGNSAPDKSGLPSDRFSAERTGGSVSTLTIQRTQQEDSAVYLCASSVWGTNTEAFFGQGTRLTVV.

This clone was detected once. The chain carries TRBV6-4 and TRBJ2-1; 7 bases are shared with TRBD2. Unmatched junction bases numbered 9, after V lost 3 bases and J lost 4 bases. The CDR3 consists of 16 residues. CDR1 is MRHNA and CDR2 is SNTAGT in the germline V gene. DNA of the CDR3: TGTGCCAGCAGTGAAGGGGCGGGAGTATCGTACAATGAGCAGTTCTTC. The encoded protein is CASSEGAGVSYNEQFF.

In this sample, this clone turned up a few times. V gene TRBV6-4 combines with J gene TRBJ2-3, with 9 bases aligning to TRBD2. The V gene end was trimmed by 4 bases and the J gene end by 3 bases; junction bases not matched to a gene: 5. This CDR3 has 15 amino acids. From germline, CDR1 is MRHNA and CDR2 SNTAGT. The CDR3 loop reads CASSGVAGATDTQYF. The CDR3 DNA is TGTGCCAGCAGTGGGGTAGCGGGAGCTACAGATACGCAGTATTTT.

The V gene is TRBV2, the J gene TRBJ1-2, with a tentative D call TRBD1 (5 bases). The V end was cut by 9 bases, the J end by 7 bases, with 12 bases between. The length of the CDR3 is 11 residues. Looked up from germline, CDR1 is SNHLY and CDR2 is FYNNEI. The DNA of the CDR3 is TGTGCCAGTTCTGGACACTCTGGCTACACCTTC. Translated, it gives CASSGHSGYTF.

V and J are TRBV6-2 or TRBV6-3 and TRBJ1-1; the match to TRBD1 covers 9 bases. The germline V gene has CDR1 MNHEY and CDR2 SVGEGT. This CDR3 has 18 amino acids. Trimming at V came to 2 bases and at J to 1 base, leaving 11 bases not matched to a gene. DNA for the CDR3: TGTGCCAGCAGTTACCCGAGGACAGGGGAGGTCGAGAACACTGAAGCTTTCTTT. This translates into CASSYPRTGEVENTEAFF.

As to this clone: At one boundary the junction diverges from the germline segment, which might be a read error. The chain has TRBV6-5 and TRBJ1-1, with D unresolved. The CDR3 consists of 15 residues. The germline gives CDR1 MNHEY, CDR2 SVGAGI. The CDR3 DNA reads TGTGCCAGCAGTGACTCCCCAGCCCCGAACACTGAAGCTTTCTTT. Translating gives CASSDSPAPNTEAFF.

Only a few counts were recorded for this clone. A read error may produce the germline difference seen at one junction end. The rearrangement links TRBV6-1 to TRBJ2-7; possibly TRBD1 or TRBD2 for D (5 bases each). This CDR3 contains 12 residues. Germline CDR1 MNHNS, CDR2 SASEGT. The CDR3 nucleotides read TGTGCCAGCAGTGAAGCAAGGGACGGGGCCCACTTC. Its protein is CASSEARDGAHF.

This clone is a singleton in its sample. This rearrangement joins TRBV19 to TRBJ2-6; the D is unclear. Germline lookup yields CDR1 LNHDA and CDR2 SQIVND (reference sequence). The CDR3 sequence is 13 residues long. Trimming stripped 6 bases from V and 10 bases from J, with 13 bases between. In DNA form, the CDR3 reads TGTGCCAGTAGGGCCGGGTTGAGAAACGTCCTGACTTTC. Translating gives CASRAGLRNVLTF.

The genes are TRBV3-1 (or the pseudogene TRBV3-2) and TRBJ1-6; D ambiguous. The germline CDR1 and CDR2 sequences are LGHDT and YNNKEL (reference sequence). The CDR3 loop spans 20 amino acids. V was shortened by 4 bases and J by 0 bases, with 22 bases between the two germline ends. CDR3 residues: CASSPHAAGLVSSYNSPLHF. The DNA of the CDR3 is TGTGCCAGCAGCCCTCACGCCGCAGGATTAGTTAGCTCCTATAATTCACCCCTCCACTTT.

V usage is TRBV25-1 and J usage is TRBJ1-4; 9 bases are shared with TRBD1. CDR3 length equals 14 residues. Germline V gives CDR1 MGHDK, CDR2 SYGVNS. Trimming at V came to 4 bases and at J to 5 bases, leaving 2 bases not matched to a gene. The CDR3 region has the DNA TGTGCCAGCAGTGCCGGGACAGGGAATGAAAAACTGTTTTTT. This codes for CASSAGTGNEKLFF.

The V gene is TRBV9, the J gene TRBJ2-7; 7 positions agree with TRBD1. Trimming removed 4 bases from V and 4 bases from J; junction bases left unmatched: 8. The CDR3 spans 14 residues. CDR1 is SGDLS and CDR2 is YYNGEE in the germline V gene. The CDR3 is CASSPRGLGYEQYF. CDR3 nucleotide sequence: TGTGCCAGCAGCCCTAGGGGGCTCGGGTACGAGCAGTACTTC.

V gene TRBV19 combines with J gene TRBJ1-1; no clear D gene. CDR1 LNHDA and CDR2 SQIVND come from the germline V gene (reference sequence). CDR3 length equals 12 residues. Trimming shortened V by 4 bases and J by 1 base, and 4 bases separated the two germline ends. The CDR3 protein is CASSRRNTEAFF. As DNA, the CDR3 is TGTGCCAGTAGTAGGCGGAACACTGAAGCTTTCTTT. The variable domain in full, completed from reference TRBV19 and TRBJ1-1, reads DGGITQSPKYLFRKEGQNVTLSCEQNLNHDAMYWYRQDPGQGLRLIYYSQIVNDFQKGDIAEGYSVSREKKESFPLTVTSAQKNPTAFYLCASSRRNTEAFFGQGTRLTVV.

The V call is TRBV27, the J call TRBJ1-5; the D gene is possibly TRBD1 (6 bases). The length of the CDR3 is 14 residues. Germline loops: CDR1 MNHEY, CDR2 SMNVEV (reference sequence). V dropped 2 bases and J dropped 6 bases, with 11 bases sitting between them. CDR3 residues: CASSLGGAGQPQHF. The CDR3, as DNA: TGTGCCAGCAGTTTAGGGGGGGCCGGTCAGCCCCAGCATTTT.

The chain combines TRBV3-1 (or the pseudogene TRBV3-2) with TRBJ2-7; perhaps TRBD2 as D (6 bases). Germline CDR1 reads LGHDT; CDR2 reads YNNKEL (reference sequence). V lost 1 base to trimming and J lost 9 bases, with 13 bases between them. The CDR3 runs 13 residues. DNA for the CDR3: TGTGCCAGCAGCCAAGCGGAGGGGACGGGGCAGTACTTC. Translation: CASSQAEGTGQYF.

This clone was found a few times. The chain employs TRBV10-3 and TRBJ2-7; D is unresolved. This CDR3 is built from 14 residues. Germline loops: CDR1 ENHRY, CDR2 SYGVKD. V dropped 7 bases and J dropped 2 bases, with 15 bases sitting between them. The CDR3 protein is CAITSSAEAYEQYF. For the CDR3, the DNA is TGTGCCATCACGTCGTCAGCAGAAGCCTACGAGCAGTACTTC.